This T cell receptor (beta chain) was retrieved from a study of blood T cell repertoires in COVID-19. Turning to the study itself: Sites across the United States, Italy and Spain contributed samples from acute and convalescent COVID-19. PBMCs, B-cell-depleted T cells, or T cells provided the cDNA or gDNA that made up the material.

Deletions cut 2 bases from V and 3 bases from J, with 8 bases between. The CDR3 runs to 14 residues. The germline V gene has CDR1 SNHLY and CDR2 FYNNEI. Using immunoSEQ multiplex PCR, the repertoire was profiled, and TCRdb retains in-frame clones only, with some absent. This sample has about 160,000 clones, with approximately 84% found just once. The receptor's source is a woman aged 80 or over with acute or convalescent COVID-19. V usage is TRBV2 and J usage is TRBJ1-5; D is uncertain. Input material: peripheral blood. Here the CDR3 DNA reads TGTGCCAGCAGTGAATGGGCAGCCAATCAGCCCCAGCATTTT. Amino acids: CASSEWAANQPQHF.